The rows below give T cell receptor beta chains drawn from one sample of a study of T cell responses to AZD1222 COVID-19 vaccine. Sequencing used immunoSEQ multiplex PCR; TCRdb keeps in-frame clones, though not all of them. The data contain 73,000 or so clones, about nine tenths of them singletons. The sequencing here drew on peripheral blood, taken on day 0 of AZD1222 vaccination. These receptors were obtained from an adult in good health. CDR3s include the opening cysteine and the closing phenylalanine or tryptophan. The D gene is left open where the match is weak. Part of the rows lack a size; the others show once, few, many or a class for expanded clones.

len	d_gene	v_gene	abundance	j_gene	CDR3aa	CDR3nt
12	TRBD1	TRBV29-1	.	TRBJ2-5	CSVVGQGETQYF	TGCAGCGTAGTAGGACAGGGAGAGACCCAGTACTTC
14	.	TRBV7-9	.	TRBJ2-7	CASSSPSLSYEQYF	TGTGCCAGCAGCTCTCCTAGTCTTTCCTACGAGCAGTACTTC
13	.	TRBV2	.	TRBJ1-1	CASSGQGITEAFF	TGTGCCAGCAGTGGTCAGGGGATCACTGAAGCTTTCTTT
14	TRBD1	TRBV27	once	TRBJ1-2	CASSWGQGGYGYTF	TGTGCCAGCAGTTGGGGACAGGGGGGCTATGGCTACACCTTC
18	.	TRBV19	.	TRBJ1-5	CASSIDPRGVAVNQPQHF	TGTGCCAGTAGTATAGATCCTAGGGGAGTCGCCGTCAATCAGCCCCAGCATTTT
14	.	TRBV7-9	.	TRBJ1-5	CASSLKGGNQPQHF	TGTGCCAGCAGCTTAAAGGGTGGCAATCAGCCCCAGCATTTT
15	.	TRBV9	.	TRBJ2-4	CASSPGGVAKNIQYF	TGTGCCAGCAGCCCAGGGGGGGTAGCCAAAAACATTCAGTACTTC
18	TRBD1	TRBV5-6	.	TRBJ2-2	CASSPGTGNPQNTGELFF	TGTGCCAGCAGTCCCGGGACAGGAAATCCACAGAACACCGGGGAGCTGTTTTTT
14	.	TRBV11-2	few	TRBJ1-6	CASKGGVGRSPLHF	TGTGCCAGCAAGGGAGGGGTGGGCAGGTCACCCCTCCACTTT
13	.	TRBV20-1	.	TRBJ2-5	CSASSRYQETQYF	TGCAGTGCTAGTAGCCGGTACCAAGAGACCCAGTACTTC
15	.	TRBV11-2	.	TRBJ1-5	CASSFGAGSNQPQHF	TGTGCCAGCAGCTTTGGGGCGGGAAGCAATCAGCCCCAGCATTTT
12	.	TRBV7-9	.	TRBJ2-7	CASGLSSYEQYF	TGTGCCAGCGGACTAAGCTCCTACGAGCAGTACTTC
17	.	TRBV19	.	TRBJ2-2	CASSITAGRGRAGELFF	TGTGCCAGTAGTATAACGGCTGGCAGGGGGAGGGCCGGGGAGCTGTTTTTT
14	TRBD2	TRBV29-1	.	TRBJ2-5	CSASRGSGGETQYF	TGCAGCGCATCCAGAGGGAGCGGGGGGGAGACCCAGTACTTC
14	.	TRBV27	.	TRBJ2-7	CASGVFLSSYEQYF	TGTGCCAGCGGGGTCTTCTTAAGCTCCTACGAGCAGTACTTC
15	TRBD2	TRBV7-2	.	TRBJ2-2	CASSPSGGGTGELFF	TGTGCCAGCAGCCCTAGCGGGGGGGGAACCGGGGAGCTGTTTTTT
15	TRBD1	TRBV5-1	.	TRBJ2-1	CASSAGTGGWNEQFF	TGCGCCAGCAGCGCTGGGACAGGGGGCTGGAATGAGCAGTTCTTC
15	.	TRBV5-1	.	TRBJ2-7	CATSIGSRQTYEQYF	TGCGCCACATCCATTGGTTCCAGGCAGACCTACGAGCAGTACTTC
14	.	TRBV15	.	TRBJ2-5	CATSRGDTQETQYF	TGTGCCACCAGCAGAGGGGACACCCAAGAGACCCAGTACTTC
16	.	TRBV4-2	.	TRBJ2-1	CASSQDSLGIYNEQFF	TGTGCCAGCAGCCAAGACTCCCTAGGGATCTACAATGAGCAGTTCTTC